Listed below are T cell receptor beta chains from one sample, sequenced in a study of OX40 agonist ivuxolimab in advanced cancers. Measured with immunoSEQ multiplex PCR; TCRdb has only the in-frame clones, and not every one. The sample holds some 73,000 clones, 88% seen once. The sequenced sample was CD4+ or CD8+ T cells sorted from blood, obtained in a trial of the OX40 agonist ivuxolimab. Every receptor here comes from an adult with an advanced solid tumor such as melanoma, head and neck, liver or kidney cancer. Each CDR3 is given with its conserved first and last residue. The order of the fields is CDR3 protein, CDR3 DNA, clone size, J gene, V gene, D gene. The D gene is left open where the match is weak. Clone size, where shown, is once, few, many, or a class for clones that have expanded.

CASSETRRTDTQYF TGTGCCAGCAGTGAGACTCGTCGCACAGATACGCAGTATTTT - TRBJ2-3 TRBV2 -
CASRFRGSLPYEQYF TGTGCCAGCAGGTTTCGGGGCAGCCTTCCCTACGAGCAGTACTTC - TRBJ2-7 TRBV6-1 -
CASSPTTRGLANDEQYF TGTGCCAGCAGCCCGACCACAAGGGGACTAGCGAACGACGAGCAGTACTTC - TRBJ2-7 TRBV13 TRBD2
CASSPLAASYNEQFF TGTGCCAGCAGCCCATTGGCGGCCTCCTACAATGAGCAGTTCTTC - TRBJ2-1 TRBV9 -
CASSRDSGTEAFF TGTGCCAGCTCACGGGACAGCGGGACTGAAGCTTTCTTT once TRBJ1-1 TRBV18 TRBD1
CASSFRGQGINEQFF TGTGCCAGCAGCTTTAGGGGACAGGGGATCAATGAGCAGTTCTTC - TRBJ2-1 TRBV7-2 TRBD1
CASSISHRTDTQYF TGTGCCAGTAGTATTAGCCACAGGACAGATACGCAGTATTTT - TRBJ2-3 TRBV19 -
CASRTGAYEQYF TGTGCCAGCAGAACAGGGGCCTACGAGCAGTACTTC - TRBJ2-7 TRBV6-1 TRBD1
CASSQDGQPQHF TGTGCCAGCAGCCAAGATGGACAGCCCCAGCATTTT - TRBJ1-5 TRBV4-2 -
CASRYADATGETQYF TGTGCCAGCAGGTATGCCGACGCCACCGGGGAGACCCAGTACTTC - TRBJ2-5 TRBV7-2 -
CATAPGQGPYEQYF TGTGCCACGGCTCCGGGACAGGGCCCCTACGAGCAGTACTTC - TRBJ2-7 TRBV10-3 TRBD1
CAISERNAEAFF TGTGCCATCAGTGAAAGGAACGCTGAAGCTTTCTTT - TRBJ1-1 TRBV10-3 -
CASSLGGNYEQYF TGTGCCAGCTCACTCGGGGGAAACTACGAGCAGTACTTC - TRBJ2-7 TRBV18 -
CASSQEASGPYEQYF TGTGCCAGCAGCCAAGAGGCTAGCGGCCCCTACGAGCAGTACTTC - TRBJ2-7 TRBV4-2 TRBD2
CASSFGGMGTQYF TGTGCCAGCAGCTTCGGCGGGATGGGGACCCAGTACTTC - TRBJ2-5 TRBV11-2 -
CASSQDVLRGMGYEQYF TGCGCCAGCAGCCAAGATGTTTTAAGGGGTATGGGCTACGAGCAGTACTTC few TRBJ2-7 TRBV4-3 -
CASSLAGSYRGNYGYTF TGTGCCAGCAGCTTAGCGGGCTCCTACAGGGGGAATTATGGCTACACCTTC - TRBJ1-2 TRBV7-9 TRBD1
CASSFRGTGAYEQYF TGTGCCAGCAGCTTTAGGGGGACAGGGGCCTACGAGCAGTACTTC - TRBJ2-7 TRBV7-8 TRBD1
CASGDGPTINNEQFF TGCGCCAGCGGCGATGGGCCAACAATCAACAATGAGCAGTTCTTC - TRBJ2-1 TRBV5-1 -
CASSSRQETQYF TGTGCCAGCAGCTCCCGTCAAGAGACCCAGTACTTC - TRBJ2-5 TRBV7-2 -
CASSQDPPYWIAGFYEQYF TGTGCCAGCAGCCAAGATCCCCCCTATTGGATAGCGGGGTTCTACGAGCAGTACTTC - TRBJ2-7 TRBV14 TRBD2
CASSATIITAGVGETQYF TGTGCCAGCAGCGCGACGATCATCACAGCGGGAGTGGGAGAGACCCAGTACTTC - TRBJ2-5 TRBV9 TRBD2
CASRLTSNSYEQYF TGTGCCAGCAGACTAACTAGTAACTCCTACGAGCAGTACTTC - TRBJ2-7 TRBV6-5 -
CASSVRPGTSTDTQYF TGTGCCAGCAGCGTTCGTCCGGGTACTAGCACAGATACGCAGTATTTT - TRBJ2-3 TRBV14 -
CASSYSGETQYF TGTGCCAGCAGTTACTCAGGAGAGACCCAGTACTTC - TRBJ2-5 TRBV6-6 -
CASTLPEADEQYF TGTGCCAGCACTCTTCCTGAAGCAGACGAGCAGTACTTC - TRBJ2-7 TRBV6-6 -
CASRPSRGELFF TGTGCCAGCAGGCCATCCAGGGGGGAGCTGTTTTTT - TRBJ2-2 TRBV6-4 -
CASSPQIGLAGGADTQYF TGTGCCAGCAGCCCCCAGATAGGGCTAGCGGGAGGTGCAGATACGCAGTATTTT - TRBJ2-3 TRBV9 TRBD2
CASSNGGGGYTF TGTGCCAGCAGTAATGGTGGGGGTGGCTACACCTTC - TRBJ1-2 TRBV6-6 -
CASGQPITDTQYF TGTGCCAGCGGCCAGCCGATCACAGATACGCAGTATTTT - TRBJ2-3 TRBV6-5 -
CAISDAYGYTF TGTGCCATCAGTGACGCATATGGCTACACCTTC - TRBJ1-2 TRBV10-3 -
CSVEPGLGYGYTF TGCAGCGTTGAACCGGGACTAGGCTATGGCTACACCTTC once TRBJ1-2 TRBV29-1 -
CAWRERTVRAGNTIYF TGTGCCTGGCGCGAGCGGACAGTCAGGGCTGGAAACACCATATATTTT - TRBJ1-3 TRBV30 -
CASSSEGLASSSYNEQFF TGTGCCAGCAGCTCCGAGGGACTAGCGTCAAGCTCCTACAATGAGCAGTTCTTC - TRBJ2-1 TRBV7-9 TRBD2
CASRSSGGEQFF TGTGCCAGCAGGTCAAGCGGGGGGGAGCAGTTCTTC - TRBJ2-1 TRBV28 TRBD2
CASSPRDRGIYTIYF TGTGCCAGCAGCCCGCGGGACAGGGGGATATACACCATATATTTT - TRBJ1-3 TRBV7-3 TRBD1
CATNSRVSSPLHF TGTGCCACAAACTCCAGGGTTTCCTCACCCCTCCACTTT - TRBJ1-6 TRBV14 -